This section outlines one T cell receptor beta chain sequence together with its context. Assay used: immunoSEQ multiplex PCR; TCRdb lists only in-frame clones, some missing. The profile covers approximately 200,000 clones, with around 90% appearing a single time and 6% to 8.5% taken by the ten largest. The sample originates from a study of T cell responses to AZD1222 COVID-19 vaccine. This receptor was taken from an adult in good health. The material sequenced was peripheral blood, taken on day 0 of AZD1222 vaccination.

The CDR3 protein is CASSLDSGGGNQPQHF. CDR3 DNA: TGTGCCAGCAGCTTAGATTCCGGGGGAGGCAATCAGCCCCAGCATTTT. The rearrangement links TRBV7-2 to TRBJ1-5; TRBD1 is a possible D gene (5 bases). The CDR3 runs to 16 residues. V lost 1 base and J lost 2, with 12 bases in between. Germline V gene data show CDR1 as SGHTA and CDR2 as FQGNSA. Variable domain in full (rest from reference TRBV7-2 and TRBJ1-5): GAGVSQSPSNKVTEKGKDVELRCDPISGHTALYWYRQSLGQGLEFLIYFQGNSAPDKSGLPSDRFSAERTGGSVSTLTIQRTQQEDSAVYLCASSLDSGGGNQPQHFGDGTRLSIL.